This T cell receptor beta chain appears in the sequencing data of a study of T cells after yellow fever vaccination. Study-level findings and limits: Clones that expanded after primary vaccination mostly reappeared after the booster (approximately 96% CD4, approximately 85% CD8).

The CDR3 runs to 12 residues. Germline CDR1 KGHSH, CDR2 LQKENI. V was cut by 2 bases and J by 4 bases, with 4 bases left in between. This clonotype has more than one count but fewer than ten. Its antigen is unidentified. 5'RACE template switching added a universal primer site and UMIs to TCR cDNA. One entry per CDR3 protein results from TCRdb running MiXCR on the 5' RACE reads. The sample shows about 300,000 distinct CDR3 sequences, around 6.8% of them seen only once. The TCR was taken from a young man who received the YFV17D yellow fever vaccine. The specimen comprised PBMCs, sampled roughly 45 days after the first yellow fever vaccination. The chain uses TRBV18 and TRBJ2-3; D gene ambiguous. CDR3 sequence (DNA): TGTGCCAGCTCACCATATCCAGATACGCAGTATTTT. Its translation: CASSPYPDTQYF.